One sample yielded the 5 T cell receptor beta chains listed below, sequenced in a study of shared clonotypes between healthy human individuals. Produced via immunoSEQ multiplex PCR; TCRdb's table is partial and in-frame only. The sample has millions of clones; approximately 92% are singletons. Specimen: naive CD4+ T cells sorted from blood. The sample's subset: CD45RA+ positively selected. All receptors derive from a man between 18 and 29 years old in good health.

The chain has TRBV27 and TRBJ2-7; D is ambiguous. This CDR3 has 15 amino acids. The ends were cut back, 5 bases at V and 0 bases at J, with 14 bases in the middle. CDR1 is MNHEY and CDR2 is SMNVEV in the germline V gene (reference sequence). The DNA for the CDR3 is TGTGCCAGCAGTCAACAACCCTATCGCTCCTACGAGCAGTACTTC. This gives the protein CASSQQPYRSYEQYF.

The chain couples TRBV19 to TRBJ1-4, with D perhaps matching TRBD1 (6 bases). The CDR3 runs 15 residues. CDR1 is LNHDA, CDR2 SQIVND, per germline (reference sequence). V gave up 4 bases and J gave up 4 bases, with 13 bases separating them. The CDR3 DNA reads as TGTGCCAGTAGTACGGGGACACCTGTTAATGAAAAACTGTTTTTT. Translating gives CASSTGTPVNEKLFF. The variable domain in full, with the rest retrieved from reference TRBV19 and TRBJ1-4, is DGGITQSPKYLFRKEGQNVTLSCEQNLNHDAMYWYRQDPGQGLRLIYYSQIVNDFQKGDIAEGYSVSREKKESFPLTVTSAQKNPTAFYLCASSTGTPVNEKLFFGSGTQLSVL.

CDR3 sequence (DNA): TGTGCCTGGGGGGGCGCCGGGGAGCTGTTTTTT. Its translation is CAWGGAGELFF. The chain has TRBV7-9 and TRBJ2-2; possible D gene TRBD2, 7 bases. This CDR3 is built from 11 residues. Germline V lookup: CDR1 SEHNR, CDR2 FQNEAQ (reference sequence). The V and J ends lost 11 bases and 6 bases respectively, with 10 bases between them.

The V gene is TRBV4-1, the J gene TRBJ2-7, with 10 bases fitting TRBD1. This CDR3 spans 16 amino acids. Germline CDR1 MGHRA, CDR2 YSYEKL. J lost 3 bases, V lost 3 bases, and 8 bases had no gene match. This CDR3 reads CASSHGFGTGVYEQYF. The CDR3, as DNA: TGCGCCAGCAGCCACGGGTTCGGGACAGGGGTCTACGAGCAGTACTTC.

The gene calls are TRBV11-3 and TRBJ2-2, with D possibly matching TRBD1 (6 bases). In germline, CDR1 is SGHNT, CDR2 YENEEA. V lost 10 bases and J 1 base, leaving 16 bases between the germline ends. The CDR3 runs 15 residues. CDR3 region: CATSLGGRNTGELFF. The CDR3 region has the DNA TGTGCCACCTCCCTAGGGGGTCGGAACACCGGGGAGCTGTTTTTT. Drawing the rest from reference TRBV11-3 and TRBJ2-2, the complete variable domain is EAGVVQSPRYKIIEKKQPVAFWCNPISGHNTLYWYLQNLGQGPELLIRYENEEAVDDSQLPKDRFSAERLKGVDSTLKIQPAELGDSAVYLCATSLGGRNTGELFFGEGSRLTVL.